This entry concerns a single T cell receptor beta chain. Antigen specificity is unknown. Trimming stripped 4 bases from V and 0 bases from J, with 11 bases between. CDR1 PRHDT and CDR2 FYEKMQ come from the germline V gene (reference sequence). The CDR3 runs 15 residues. This entry comes from a study of shared clonotypes between healthy human individuals. The method was immunoSEQ multiplex PCR; TCRdb's version includes in-frame clones alone and lacks a portion of them. The table shows just over 2,000,000 clones, with approximately 94% occurring only once. Regarding the study as a whole: A reduction in generation probabilities was seen for non-shared clonotypes relative to those shared by all four donors.

Naive-designated CD8 cells lacked CD45RO, were positively enriched for CCR7, and omitted terminally differentiated effector memory CD45RA+ cells. Recent acute infections and vaccinations were absent in the healthy HIV-negative adult donors. The sequenced material came from naive CD8+ T cells sorted from blood. The chain carries TRBV13 and TRBJ2-3; D is ambiguous. This TCR derives from a man younger than 35 in good health. The CDR3 reads CASSSTRTSTDTQYF. As DNA, the CDR3 is TGTGCCAGCAGCTCAACACGTACTAGCACAGATACGCAGTATTTT. The full variable domain, rest sourced from reference TRBV13 and TRBJ2-3, is AAGVIQSPRHLIKEKRETATLKCYPIPRHDTVYWYQQGPGQDPQFLISFYEKMQSDKGSIPDRFSAQQFSDYHSELNMSSLELGDSALYFCASSSTRTSTDTQYFGPGTRLTVL.